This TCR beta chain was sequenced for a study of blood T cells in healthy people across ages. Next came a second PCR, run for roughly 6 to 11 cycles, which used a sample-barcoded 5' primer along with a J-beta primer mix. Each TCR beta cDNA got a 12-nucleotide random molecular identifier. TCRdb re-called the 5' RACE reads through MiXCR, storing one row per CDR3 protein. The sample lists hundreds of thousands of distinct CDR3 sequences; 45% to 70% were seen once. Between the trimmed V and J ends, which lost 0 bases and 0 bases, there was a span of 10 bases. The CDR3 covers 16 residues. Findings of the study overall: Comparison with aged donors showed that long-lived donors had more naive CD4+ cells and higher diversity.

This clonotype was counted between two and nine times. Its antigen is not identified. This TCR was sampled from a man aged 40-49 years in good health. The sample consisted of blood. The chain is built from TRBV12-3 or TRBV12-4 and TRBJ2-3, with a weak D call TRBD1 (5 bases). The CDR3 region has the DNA TGTGCCAGCAGTTTAGCCCCAGGGTCCAGCACAGATACGCAGTATTTT. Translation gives CASSLAPGSSTDTQYF.